The rows below give T cell receptor beta chains drawn from one sample of a study of Graves' ophthalmopathy and Graves' hyperthyroidism. Using its own MiXCR run on the multiplex PCR reads, TCRdb lists one record per CDR3 protein. The sample holds 340,000 or so distinct CDR3 sequences, roughly 15% seen once. Sequenced: peripheral blood. The receptors were sampled from an adult man with Graves' ophthalmopathy. Each CDR3 is given with its conserved first and last residue. The D gene is left open where the match is weak. Where a row states a size, it is once, few, many or the class of an expanded clone; other rows omit it.

v_gene	d_gene	j_gene	abundance	CDR3aa	CDR3nt
TRBV6-1	.	TRBJ1-1	many	CASSPPGQNTEAFF	TGTGCCAGCAGTCCGCCGGGACAGAACACTGAAGCTTTCTTT
TRBV5-1	.	TRBJ1-1	many	CASSLDLPGVTEAFF	TGCGCCAGCAGCTTGGATCTCCCAGGGGTCACTGAAGCTTTCTTT
TRBV4-2	TRBD2	TRBJ2-2	.	CASSQVILAGGRDTGELFF	TGTGCCAGCAGCCAAGTAATACTAGCGGGGGGGAGGGACACCGGGGAGCTGTTTTTT
TRBV6-5	.	TRBJ1-2	medium-sized	CASSYSEHSYYGYTF	TGTGCCAGCAGTTACTCGGAGCATTCATACTATGGCTACACCTTC
TRBV6-4	TRBD1	TRBJ2-7	.	CASRRGFLSRDRDHAVHEQYF	TGTGCCAGCAGACGGGGGTTCCTTAGCCGGGACAGGGATCATGCAGTTCACGAGCAGTACTTC
TRBV7-2	.	TRBJ1-5	.	CASSLEPGQPQHF	TGTGCCAGCAGCTTAGAGCCAGGTCAGCCCCAGCATTTT
TRBV6-1	TRBD1	TRBJ2-5	few	CASNTDRGYQETQYF	TGTGCCAGCAACACGGACAGGGGGTACCAAGAGACCCAGTACTTC
TRBV6-5	TRBD2	TRBJ2-5	.	CASRRLAGGGETQYF	TGTGCCAGCAGGCGACTAGCGGGGGGTGGAGAGACCCAGTACTTC
TRBV20-1	.	TRBJ2-2	many	CSARPGSTNTGELFF	TGCAGTGCTAGACCCGGAAGCACGAACACCGGGGAGCTGTTTTTT
TRBV12-3/TRBV12-4	TRBD1	TRBJ1-1	many	CASRTGGPEAFF	TGTGCCAGCAGGACAGGGGGCCCTGAAGCTTTCTTT
TRBV11-2	.	TRBJ1-6	many	CASSSGASYNSPLHF	TGTGCCAGCAGCTCGGGGGCCTCCTATAATTCACCCCTCCACTTT
TRBV12-3/TRBV12-4	.	TRBJ1-6	many	CASSEDGGNSPLHF	TGTGCCAGCAGTGAGGACGGAGGGAATTCACCCCTCCACTTT
TRBV24-1	.	TRBJ2-2	many	CATSDYNTGELFF	TGTGCCACCAGTGATTACAACACCGGGGAGCTGTTTTTT
TRBV6-2/TRBV6-3	TRBD1	TRBJ1-5	.	CASSYPRFGTAGNQPQHF	TGTGCCAGCAGTTACCCCCGGTTCGGGACAGCCGGCAATCAGCCCCAGCATTTT
TRBV6-2/TRBV6-3	.	TRBJ2-2	many	CASSYRLGGGELFF	TGTGCCAGCAGTTACAGGCTAGGCGGTGGGGAGCTGTTTTTT